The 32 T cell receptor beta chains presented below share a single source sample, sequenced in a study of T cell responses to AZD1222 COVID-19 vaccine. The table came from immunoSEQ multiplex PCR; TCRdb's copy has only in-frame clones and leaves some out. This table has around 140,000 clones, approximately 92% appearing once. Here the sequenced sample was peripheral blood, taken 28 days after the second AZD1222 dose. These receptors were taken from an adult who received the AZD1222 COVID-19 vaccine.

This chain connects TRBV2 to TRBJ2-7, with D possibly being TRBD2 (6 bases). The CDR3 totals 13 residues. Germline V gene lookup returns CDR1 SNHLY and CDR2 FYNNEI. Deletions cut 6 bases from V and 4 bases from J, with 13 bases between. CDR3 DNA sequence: TGTGCCAGCAGCCCAATCGGGAGTTACGAGCAGTACTTC. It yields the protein CASSPIGSYEQYF.

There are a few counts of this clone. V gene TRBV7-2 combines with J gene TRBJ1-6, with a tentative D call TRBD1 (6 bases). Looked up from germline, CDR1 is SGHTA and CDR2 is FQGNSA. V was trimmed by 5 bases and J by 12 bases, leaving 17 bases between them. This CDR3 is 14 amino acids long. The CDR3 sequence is CASSPRGGQKPLHF. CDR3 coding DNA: TGTGCCAGCAGCCCACGGGGGGGCCAGAAACCCCTCCACTTT.

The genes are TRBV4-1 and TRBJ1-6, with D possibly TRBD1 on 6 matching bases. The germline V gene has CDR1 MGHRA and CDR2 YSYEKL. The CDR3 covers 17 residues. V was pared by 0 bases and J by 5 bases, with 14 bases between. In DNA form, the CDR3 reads TGCGCCAGCAGCCAAGAGCGAACAGGGTACGATAATTCACCCCTCCACTTT. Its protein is CASSQERTGYDNSPLHF.

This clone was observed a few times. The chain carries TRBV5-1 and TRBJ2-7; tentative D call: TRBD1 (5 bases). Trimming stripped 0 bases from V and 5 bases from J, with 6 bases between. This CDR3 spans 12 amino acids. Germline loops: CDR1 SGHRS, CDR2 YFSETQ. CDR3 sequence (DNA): TGCGCCAGCAGCTTGGTAGGGGACGAGCAGTACTTC. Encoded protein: CASSLVGDEQYF.

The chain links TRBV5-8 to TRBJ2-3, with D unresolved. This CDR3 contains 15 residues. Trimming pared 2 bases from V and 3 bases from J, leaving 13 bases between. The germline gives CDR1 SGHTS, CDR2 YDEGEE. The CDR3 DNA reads TGTGCCAGCAGCTTTCGGGCAGGTATTACAGATACGCAGTATTTT. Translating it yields CASSFRAGITDTQYF.

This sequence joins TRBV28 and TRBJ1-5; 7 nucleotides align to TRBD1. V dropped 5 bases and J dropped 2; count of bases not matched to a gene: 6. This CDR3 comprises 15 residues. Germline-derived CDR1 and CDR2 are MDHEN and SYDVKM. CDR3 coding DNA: TGTGCCAGCAGTAGACAGGGTCTGGGCAATCAGCCCCAGCATTTT. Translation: CASSRQGLGNQPQHF.

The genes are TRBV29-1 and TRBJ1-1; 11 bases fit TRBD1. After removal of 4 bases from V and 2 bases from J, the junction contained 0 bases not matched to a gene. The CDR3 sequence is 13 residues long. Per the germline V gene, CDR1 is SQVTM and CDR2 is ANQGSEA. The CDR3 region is CSVGTGGNTEAFF. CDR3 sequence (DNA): TGCAGCGTTGGGACAGGGGGCAACACTGAAGCTTTCTTT.

The CDR3 bases are TGTGCCAGCTCACCACCGGTGGGAAATGAAAAACTGTTTTTT. Translating it yields CASSPPVGNEKLFF. This chain connects TRBV18 to TRBJ1-4; D gene ambiguous. The CDR3 totals 14 residues. V lost 0 bases, J lost 5 bases, and 7 bases lay in between. The germline V gene has CDR1 KGHSH and CDR2 LQKENI.

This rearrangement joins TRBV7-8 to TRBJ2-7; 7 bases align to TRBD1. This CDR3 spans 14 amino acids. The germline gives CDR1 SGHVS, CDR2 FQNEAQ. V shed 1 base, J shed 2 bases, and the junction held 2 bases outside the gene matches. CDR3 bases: TGTGCCAGCAGCTTAGGGGGACAGACCTACGAGCAGTACTTC. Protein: CASSLGGQTYEQYF.

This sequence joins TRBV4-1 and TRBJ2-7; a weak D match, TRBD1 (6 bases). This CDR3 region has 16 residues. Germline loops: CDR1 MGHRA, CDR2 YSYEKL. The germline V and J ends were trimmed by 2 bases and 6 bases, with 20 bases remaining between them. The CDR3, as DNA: TGCGCCAGCAGCCAACTCTTGGGGACACCCCCGGGCGAGCAGTACTTC. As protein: CASSQLLGTPPGEQYF.

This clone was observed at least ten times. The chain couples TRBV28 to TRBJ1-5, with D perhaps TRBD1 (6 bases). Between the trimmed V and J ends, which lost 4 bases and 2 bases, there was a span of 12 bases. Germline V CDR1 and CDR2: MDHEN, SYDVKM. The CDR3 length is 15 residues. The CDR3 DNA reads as TGTGCCAGCAGTTCCAGGGGTTCCGGCAATCAGCCCCAGCATTTT. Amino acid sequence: CASSSRGSGNQPQHF.

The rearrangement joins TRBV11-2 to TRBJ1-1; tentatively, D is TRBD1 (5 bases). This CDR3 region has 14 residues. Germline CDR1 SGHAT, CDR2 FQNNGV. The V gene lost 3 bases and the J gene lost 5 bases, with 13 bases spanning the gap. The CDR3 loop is CASSFVGARTEAFF. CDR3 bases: TGTGCCAGCAGCTTTGTCGGGGCTAGGACTGAAGCTTTCTTT.

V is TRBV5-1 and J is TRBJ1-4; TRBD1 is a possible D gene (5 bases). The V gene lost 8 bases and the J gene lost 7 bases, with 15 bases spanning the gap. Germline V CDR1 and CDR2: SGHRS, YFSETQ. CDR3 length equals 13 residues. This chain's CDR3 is CASKPPQGEKLFF. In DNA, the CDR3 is TGCGCCAGTAAACCTCCCCAGGGTGAAAAACTGTTTTTT.

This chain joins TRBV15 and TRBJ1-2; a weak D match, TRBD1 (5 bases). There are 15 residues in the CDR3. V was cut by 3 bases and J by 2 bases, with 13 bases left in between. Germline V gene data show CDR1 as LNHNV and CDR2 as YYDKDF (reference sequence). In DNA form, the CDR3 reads TGTGCCACCAGCAGGGAGAGAGGGGTGAACTATGGCTACACCTTC. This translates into CATSRERGVNYGYTF.

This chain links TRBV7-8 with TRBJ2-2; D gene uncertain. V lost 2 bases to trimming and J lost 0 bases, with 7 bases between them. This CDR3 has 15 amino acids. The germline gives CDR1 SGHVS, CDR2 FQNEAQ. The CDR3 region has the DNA TGTGCCAGCAGCTTAACGTTCCCGAACACCGGGGAGCTGTTTTTT. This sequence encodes CASSLTFPNTGELFF.

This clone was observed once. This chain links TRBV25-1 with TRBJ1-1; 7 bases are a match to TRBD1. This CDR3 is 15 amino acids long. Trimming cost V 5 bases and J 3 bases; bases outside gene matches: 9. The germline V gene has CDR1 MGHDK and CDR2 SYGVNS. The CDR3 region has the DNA TGTGCCAGCAGTAACGGACAGGCGGGGGACACTGAAGCTTTCTTT. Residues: CASSNGQAGDTEAFF.

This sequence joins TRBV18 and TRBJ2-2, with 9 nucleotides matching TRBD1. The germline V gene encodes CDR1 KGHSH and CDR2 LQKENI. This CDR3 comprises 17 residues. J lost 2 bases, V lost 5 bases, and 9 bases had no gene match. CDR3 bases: TGTGCCAGCTCATTCCGGGACAGGGCCTCTAACACCGGGGAGCTGTTTTTT. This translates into CASSFRDRASNTGELFF.

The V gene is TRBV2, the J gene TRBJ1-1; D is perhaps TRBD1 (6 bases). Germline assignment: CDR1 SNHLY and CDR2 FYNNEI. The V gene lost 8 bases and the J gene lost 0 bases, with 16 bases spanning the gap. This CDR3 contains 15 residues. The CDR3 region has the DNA TGTGCCAGCCCGATTCGGACAGAAATGAACACTGAAGCTTTCTTT. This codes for CASPIRTEMNTEAFF.

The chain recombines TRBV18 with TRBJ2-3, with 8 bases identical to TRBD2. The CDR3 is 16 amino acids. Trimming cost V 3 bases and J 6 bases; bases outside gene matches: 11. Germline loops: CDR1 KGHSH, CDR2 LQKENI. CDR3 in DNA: TGTGCCAGCTCACCCTTCACTAGCGGAAACGGCGATACGCAGTATTTT. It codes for CASSPFTSGNGDTQYF.

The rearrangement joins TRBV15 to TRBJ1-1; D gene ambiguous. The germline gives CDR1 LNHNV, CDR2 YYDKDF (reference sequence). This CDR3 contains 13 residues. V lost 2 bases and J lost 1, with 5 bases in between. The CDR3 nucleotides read TGTGCCACCAGCAGATCAGGGAACACTGAAGCTTTCTTT. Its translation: CATSRSGNTEAFF.

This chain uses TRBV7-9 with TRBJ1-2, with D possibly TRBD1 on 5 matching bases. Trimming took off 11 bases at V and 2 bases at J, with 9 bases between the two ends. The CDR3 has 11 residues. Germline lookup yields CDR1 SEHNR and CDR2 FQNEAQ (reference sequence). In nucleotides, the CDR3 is TGTGCCGGCGGGGCAAACTATGGCTACACCTTC. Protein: CAGGANYGYTF.

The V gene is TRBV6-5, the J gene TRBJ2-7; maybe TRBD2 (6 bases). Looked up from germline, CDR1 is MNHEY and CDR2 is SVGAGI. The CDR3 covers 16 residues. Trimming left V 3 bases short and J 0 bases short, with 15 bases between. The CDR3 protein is CASSYTGTQSSYEQYF. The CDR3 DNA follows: TGTGCCAGCAGTTATACCGGGACTCAAAGCTCCTACGAGCAGTACTTC.

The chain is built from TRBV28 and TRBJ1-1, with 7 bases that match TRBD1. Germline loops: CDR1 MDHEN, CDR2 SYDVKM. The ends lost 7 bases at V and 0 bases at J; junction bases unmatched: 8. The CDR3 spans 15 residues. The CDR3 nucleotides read TGTGCCAGCACCGTGACCGGGACAGTGAACACTGAAGCTTTCTTT. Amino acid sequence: CASTVTGTVNTEAFF. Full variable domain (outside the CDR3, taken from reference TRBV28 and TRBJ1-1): DVKVTQSSRYLVKRTGEKVFLECVQDMDHENMFWYRQDPGLGLRLIYFSYDVKMKEKGDIPEGYSVSREKKERFSLILESASTNQTSMYLCASTVTGTVNTEAFFGQGTRLTVV.

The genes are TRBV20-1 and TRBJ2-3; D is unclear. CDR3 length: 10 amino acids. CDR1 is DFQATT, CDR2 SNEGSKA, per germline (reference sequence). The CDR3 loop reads CNRFPDTQYF. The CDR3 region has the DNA TGCAATCGTTTCCCAGATACGCAGTATTTT.

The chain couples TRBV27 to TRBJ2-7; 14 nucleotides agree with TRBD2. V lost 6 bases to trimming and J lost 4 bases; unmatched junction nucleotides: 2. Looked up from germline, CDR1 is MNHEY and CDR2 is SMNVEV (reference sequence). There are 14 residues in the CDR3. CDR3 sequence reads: CASRRTSGRYEQYF. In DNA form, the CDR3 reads TGTGCCAGCAGACGGACTAGCGGGAGGTACGAGCAGTACTTC.

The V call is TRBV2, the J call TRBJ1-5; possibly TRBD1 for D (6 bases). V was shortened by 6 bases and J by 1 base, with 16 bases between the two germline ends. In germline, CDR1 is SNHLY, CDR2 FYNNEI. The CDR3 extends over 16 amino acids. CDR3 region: CASSPRWGTSNQPQHF. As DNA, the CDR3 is TGTGCCAGCAGCCCCCGGTGGGGGACAAGCAATCAGCCCCAGCATTTT.

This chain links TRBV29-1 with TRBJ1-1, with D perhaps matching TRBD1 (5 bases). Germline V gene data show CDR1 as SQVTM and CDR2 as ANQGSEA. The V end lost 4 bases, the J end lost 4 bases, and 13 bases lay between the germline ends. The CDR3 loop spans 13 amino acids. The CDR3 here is CSVVRGTGTEAFF. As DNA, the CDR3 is TGCAGCGTTGTACGAGGGACGGGCACTGAAGCTTTCTTT.

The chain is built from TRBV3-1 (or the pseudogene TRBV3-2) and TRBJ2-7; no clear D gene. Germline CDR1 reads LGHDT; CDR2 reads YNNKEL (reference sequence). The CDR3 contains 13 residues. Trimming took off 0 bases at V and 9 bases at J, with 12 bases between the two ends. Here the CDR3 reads CASSQDLGRRQYF. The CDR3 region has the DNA TGTGCCAGCAGCCAAGATTTGGGTCGGAGGCAGTACTTC.

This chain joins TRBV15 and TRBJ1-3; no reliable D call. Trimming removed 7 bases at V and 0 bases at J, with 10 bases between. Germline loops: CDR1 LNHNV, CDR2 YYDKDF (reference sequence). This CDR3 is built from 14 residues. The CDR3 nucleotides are TGTGCCACCACGGGTTCCTTCTCTGGAAACACCATATATTTT. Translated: CATTGSFSGNTIYF.

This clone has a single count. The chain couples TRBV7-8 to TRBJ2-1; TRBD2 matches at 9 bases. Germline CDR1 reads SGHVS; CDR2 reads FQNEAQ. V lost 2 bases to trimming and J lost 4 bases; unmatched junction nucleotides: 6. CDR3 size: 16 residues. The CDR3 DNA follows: TGTGCCAGCAGCTTAACGGCGGGAGGGCCTTACAATGAGCAGTTCTTC. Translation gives CASSLTAGGPYNEQFF.

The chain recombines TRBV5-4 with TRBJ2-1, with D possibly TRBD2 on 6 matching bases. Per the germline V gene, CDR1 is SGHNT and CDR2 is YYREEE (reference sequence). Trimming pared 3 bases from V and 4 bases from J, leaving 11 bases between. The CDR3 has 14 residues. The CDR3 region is CASSSGTDYNEQFF. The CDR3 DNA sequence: TGTGCCAGCAGCTCCGGGACTGATTACAATGAGCAGTTCTTC.

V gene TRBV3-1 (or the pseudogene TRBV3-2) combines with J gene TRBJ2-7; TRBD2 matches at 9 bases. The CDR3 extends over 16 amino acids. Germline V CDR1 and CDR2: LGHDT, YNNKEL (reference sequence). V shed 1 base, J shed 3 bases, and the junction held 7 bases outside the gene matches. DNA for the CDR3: TGTGCCAGCAGCCAAGCATGGAGCGGGAGGTTCTACGAGCAGTACTTC. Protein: CASSQAWSGRFYEQYF.